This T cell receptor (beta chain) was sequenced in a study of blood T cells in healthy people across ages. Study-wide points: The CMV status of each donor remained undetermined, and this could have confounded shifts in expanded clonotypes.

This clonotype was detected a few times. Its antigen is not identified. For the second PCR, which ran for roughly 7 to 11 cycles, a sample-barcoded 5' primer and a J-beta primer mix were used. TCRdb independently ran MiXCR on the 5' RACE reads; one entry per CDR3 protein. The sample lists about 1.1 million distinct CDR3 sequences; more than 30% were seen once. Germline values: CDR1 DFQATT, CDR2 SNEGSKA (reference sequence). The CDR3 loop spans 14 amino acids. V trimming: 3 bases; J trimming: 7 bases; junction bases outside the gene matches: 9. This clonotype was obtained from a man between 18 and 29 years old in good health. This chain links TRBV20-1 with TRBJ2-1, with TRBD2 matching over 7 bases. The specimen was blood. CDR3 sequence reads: CSASRRGKGNEQFF. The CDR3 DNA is TGCAGTGCTAGTCGGCGGGGGAAAGGTAATGAGCAGTTCTTC.